This note documents a single TCR beta chain sequence. This entry comes from a study of cytomegalovirus exposure and HLA in healthy donors. The data were produced by immunoSEQ multiplex PCR, yet TCRdb's version contains in-frame clones alone and is incomplete. Seen here are roughly 100,000 clones, roughly nine tenths observed once, and the top ten hold about 1.8%. There are 13 residues in the CDR3. CDR1 is PRHDT and CDR2 is FYEKMQ in the germline V gene (reference sequence). V was clipped by 7 bases and J by 3 bases; unmatched bases: 4. The sequence derives from a woman aged 18-35 years in good health and CMV-seropositive. Sequencing used PBMCs. This chain links TRBV13 with TRBJ2-7, with 9 bases aligning to TRBD2. CDR3 amino acids: CASKVAGDYEQYF. The CDR3 DNA reads as TGTGCCAGCAAGGTAGCGGGGGACTACGAGCAGTACTTC.